The next 3 T cell receptor beta chains were all read from a single sample in a study of Tregs in tolerant kidney transplant recipients. The nonmyeloablative bone marrow transplants came from related graft donors, with transient mixed chimerism. Method: immunoSEQ multiplex PCR; TCRdb's copy keeps in-frame clones and lacks some. Its listing shows around 13,000 clones. The sample in question was CD8+ T cells from blood (PBMCs), obtained 6 months after the transplant. Source of these receptors: a human patient who received a combined kidney and bone marrow transplant. The graft donor may account for some of the T cells.

Concerning this clone itself: The CDR3 extends 3 residues past the end of the read, so its final part is completed from the germline J gene. The rearrangement links TRBV6-1 to TRBJ1-2; no clear D. Germline V CDR1 and CDR2: MNHNS, SASEGT. The CDR3 totals 15 residues. V was trimmed by 2 bases and J by 1 base, leaving 11 bases between them. Here the CDR3 reads CASSEIGQVNYGYTF. The DNA read from the CDR3 is TGTGCCAGCAGTGAAATTGGGCAGGTTAACTATGGC.

With regard to this clone: Read sequence stops 3 residues before the CDR3 end, and the germline J gene provides the missing end. The rearrangement joins TRBV2 to TRBJ1-2; possible D gene TRBD1, 5 bases. The CDR3 has 15 amino acids. Germline V gene sequence: CDR1 SNHLY, CDR2 FYNNEI. Trimming took off 4 bases at V and 5 bases at J, with 17 bases between the two ends. CDR3 protein: CASSGRSQGGYGYTF. Partial CDR3 DNA: TGTGCCAGCAGTGGTAGAAGCCAGGGAGGGTATGGC.

Concerning this clone itself: The sequenced fragment ends 3 residues before the CDR3 boundary, so the rest is inferred from the germline J gene. This sequence joins TRBV7-2 and TRBJ1-1; no clear D. CDR1 and CDR2 from the germline V gene are SGHTA and FQGNSA. The CDR3 runs 13 residues. CDR3 residues: CASSLHNRAEAFF. Incomplete CDR3 DNA: TGTGCCAGCAGCTTGCATAACCGCGCCGAA.